This passage covers 7 T cell receptor beta chains from one sample sequenced in a study of identifying expanded T cells in peripheral blood. Repertoires were generated with immunoSEQ multiplex PCR, while TCRdb's copy carries only in-frame clones and drops some. The sample has 75,000 to 100,000 clones, over 75% seen once. The sample was blood. Receptor source: a person between 18 and 69 years old in good health.

The J gene is TRBJ2-5, the V gene TRBV7-3; TRBD2 is a possible D gene (6 bases). This CDR3 is built from 15 residues. Trimming left V 4 bases short and J 3 bases short, with 15 bases between. Germline V CDR1 and CDR2: SGHTA, FQGTGA. Here the CDR3 DNA reads TGTGCCAGCAGCTCTCCGGGACTCCAAAAAGAGACCCAGTACTTC. Translation: CASSSPGLQKETQYF.

The chain carries TRBV19 and TRBJ2-7; tentative D call: TRBD2 (6 bases). Trimming cost V 5 bases and J 9 bases, with 20 bases left between them. Germline V gene lookup returns CDR1 LNHDA and CDR2 SQIVND (reference sequence). The CDR3 has 14 residues. The CDR3 sequence is CASSLTLAFGVQYF. Here the CDR3 DNA reads TGTGCCAGTAGTCTGACACTAGCATTCGGTGTGCAGTACTTC.

This chain connects TRBV14 to TRBJ2-7; no clear D gene. CDR1 and CDR2 (germline): SGHDN, FVKESK. Trimming took 6 bases from V and 1 from J, leaving 13 bases between them. CDR3 length: 14 residues. The CDR3 is CASRVSQASYEQYF. The CDR3 bases are TGTGCCAGCAGGGTAAGCCAAGCATCCTACGAGCAGTACTTC.

The table lists this clone with a count of one. The chain employs TRBV2 and TRBJ2-1; possible D gene TRBD2, 5 bases. Germline CDR1 and CDR2: SNHLY and FYNNEI. Trimming shortened V by 3 bases and J by 0 bases, and 9 bases separated the two germline ends. The CDR3 sequence is 15 residues long. As DNA, the CDR3 is TGTGCCAGCAGTGAGGAGCGGAGCTCCTACAATGAGCAGTTCTTC. Its translation is CASSEERSSYNEQFF.

The chain recombines TRBV7-8 with TRBJ2-3, with a possible D match to TRBD2 (5 bases). CDR1 and CDR2 (germline): SGHVS, FQNEAQ. The V and J ends lost 5 bases and 2 bases respectively, with 20 bases between them. The CDR3 contains 17 residues. The CDR3 reads CASSKTGNFYNTDTQYF. The DNA of the CDR3 is TGTGCCAGCAGCAAAACCGGGAATTTTTATAACACAGATACGCAGTATTTT. The full variable domain, its missing parts supplied by reference TRBV7-8 and TRBJ2-3, is GAGVSQSPRYKVAKRGQDVALRCDPISGHVSLFWYQQALGQGPEFLTYFQNEAQLDKSGLPSDRFFAERPEGSVSTLKIQRTQQEDSAVYLCASSKTGNFYNTDTQYFGPGTRLTVL.

This sequence joins TRBV5-1 and TRBJ2-7; perhaps TRBD1 as D (6 bases). The CDR3 is 13 residues long. V lost 3 bases and J lost 3, with 10 bases in between. Germline-derived CDR1 and CDR2 are SGHRS and YFSETQ. DNA of the CDR3: TGCGCCAGCAGCTACGACAGGAACTACGAGCAGTACTTC. Translated: CASSYDRNYEQYF.

The genes are TRBV2 and TRBJ2-7, with unresolved D. V lost 3 bases and J lost 3, with 3 bases in between. CDR1 and CDR2 from the germline V gene are SNHLY and FYNNEI. CDR3 length: 11 amino acids. As DNA, the CDR3 is TGTGCCAGCAGTGATCACTACGAGCAGTACTTC. Translation: CASSDHYEQYF. Full variable domain (outside the CDR3, taken from reference TRBV2 and TRBJ2-7): EPEVTQTPSHQVTQMGQEVILRCVPISNHLYFYWYRQILGQKVEFLVSFYNNEISEKSEIFDDQFSVERPDGSNFTLKIRSTKLEDSAMYFCASSDHYEQYFGPGTRLTVT.